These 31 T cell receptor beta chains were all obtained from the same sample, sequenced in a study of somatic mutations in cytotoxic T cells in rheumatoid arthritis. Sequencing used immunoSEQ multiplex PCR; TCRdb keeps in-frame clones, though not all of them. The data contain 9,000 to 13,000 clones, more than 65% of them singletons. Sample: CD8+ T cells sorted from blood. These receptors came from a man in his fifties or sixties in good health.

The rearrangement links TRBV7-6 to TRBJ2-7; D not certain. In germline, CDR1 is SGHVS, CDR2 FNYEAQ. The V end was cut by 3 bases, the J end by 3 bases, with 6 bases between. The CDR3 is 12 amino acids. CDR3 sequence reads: CASSFPGYEQYF. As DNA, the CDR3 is TGTGCCAGCAGCTTTCCGGGCTACGAGCAGTACTTC.

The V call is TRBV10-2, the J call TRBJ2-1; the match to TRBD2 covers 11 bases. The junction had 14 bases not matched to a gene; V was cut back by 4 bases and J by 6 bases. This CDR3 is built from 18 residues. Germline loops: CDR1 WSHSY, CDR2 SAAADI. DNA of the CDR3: TGCGCCAGCAGTGTCCACAGGACGACTAGCGGGAATAGCAATGAGCAGTTCTTC. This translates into CASSVHRTTSGNSNEQFF.

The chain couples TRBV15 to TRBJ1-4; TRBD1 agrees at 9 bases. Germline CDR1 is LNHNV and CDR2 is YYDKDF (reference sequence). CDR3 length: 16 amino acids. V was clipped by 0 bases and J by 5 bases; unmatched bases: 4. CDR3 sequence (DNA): TGTGCCACCAGCAGAGATCGGGGACAGGGCAATGAAAAACTGTTTTTT. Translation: CATSRDRGQGNEKLFF.

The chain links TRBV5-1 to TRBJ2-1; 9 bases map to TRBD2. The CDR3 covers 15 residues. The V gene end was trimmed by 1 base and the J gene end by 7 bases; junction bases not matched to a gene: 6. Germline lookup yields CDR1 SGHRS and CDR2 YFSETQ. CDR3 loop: CASSLRPSGTNEQFF. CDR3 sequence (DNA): TGCGCCAGCAGCTTGAGGCCTAGCGGGACGAATGAGCAGTTCTTC. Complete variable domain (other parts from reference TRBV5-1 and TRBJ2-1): KAGVTQTPRYLIKTRGQQVTLSCSPISGHRSVSWYQQTPGQGLQFLFEYFSETQRNKGNFPGRFSGRQFSNSRSEMNVSTLELGDSALYLCASSLRPSGTNEQFFGPGTRLTVL.

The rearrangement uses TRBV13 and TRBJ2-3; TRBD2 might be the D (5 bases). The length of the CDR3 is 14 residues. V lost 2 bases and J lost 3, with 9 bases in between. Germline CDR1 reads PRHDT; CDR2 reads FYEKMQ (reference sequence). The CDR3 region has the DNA TGTGCCAGCAGCTTATTTAGGAGGACAGATACGCAGTATTTT. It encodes CASSLFRRTDTQYF.

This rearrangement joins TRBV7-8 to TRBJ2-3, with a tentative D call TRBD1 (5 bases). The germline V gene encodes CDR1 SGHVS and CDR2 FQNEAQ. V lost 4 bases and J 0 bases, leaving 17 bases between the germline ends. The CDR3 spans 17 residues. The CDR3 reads CASSSKGSGSSTDTQYF. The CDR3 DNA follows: TGTGCCAGCAGCTCCAAGGGGTCAGGATCTAGCACAGATACGCAGTATTTT.

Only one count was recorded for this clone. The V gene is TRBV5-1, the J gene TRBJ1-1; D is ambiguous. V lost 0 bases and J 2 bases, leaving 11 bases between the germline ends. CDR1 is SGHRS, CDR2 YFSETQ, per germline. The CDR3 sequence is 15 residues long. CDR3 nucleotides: TGCGCCAGCAGCTTGGCTAGTTATCGAAACACTGAAGCTTTCTTT. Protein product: CASSLASYRNTEAFF.

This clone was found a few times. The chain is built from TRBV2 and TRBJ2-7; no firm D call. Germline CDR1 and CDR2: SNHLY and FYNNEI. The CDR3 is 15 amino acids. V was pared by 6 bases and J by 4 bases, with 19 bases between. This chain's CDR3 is CASSPPRMSTYEQYF. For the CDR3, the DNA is TGTGCCAGCAGCCCACCTAGAATGAGCACATACGAGCAGTACTTC.

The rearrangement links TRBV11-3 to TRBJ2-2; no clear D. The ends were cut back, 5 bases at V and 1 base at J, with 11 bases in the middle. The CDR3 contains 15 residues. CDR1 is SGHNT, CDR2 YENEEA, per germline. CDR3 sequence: CASSEKVQNTGELFF. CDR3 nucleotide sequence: TGTGCCAGCAGCGAGAAGGTTCAGAACACCGGGGAGCTGTTTTTT.

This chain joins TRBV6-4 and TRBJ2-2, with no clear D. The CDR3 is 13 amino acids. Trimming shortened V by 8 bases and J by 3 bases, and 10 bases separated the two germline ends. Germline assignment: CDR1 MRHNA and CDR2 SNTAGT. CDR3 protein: CASSLMDTGELFF. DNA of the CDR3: TGTGCCAGCTCCCTCATGGACACCGGGGAGCTGTTTTTT.

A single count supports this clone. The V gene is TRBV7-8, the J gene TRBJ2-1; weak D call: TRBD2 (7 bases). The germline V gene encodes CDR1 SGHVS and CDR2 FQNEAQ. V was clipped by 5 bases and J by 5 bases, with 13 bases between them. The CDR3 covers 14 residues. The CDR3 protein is CASSLRGGDNEQFF. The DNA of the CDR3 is TGTGCCAGCAGCCTAAGGGGGGGGGACAATGAGCAGTTCTTC.

This chain's CDR3 is CASSELADTQYF. The CDR3 DNA sequence: TGTGCCAGCAGCGAACTAGCAGATACGCAGTATTTT. V usage is TRBV9 and J usage is TRBJ2-3, with a weak D call TRBD2 (5 bases). Germline CDR1 and CDR2: SGDLS and YYNGEE. The CDR3 has 12 amino acids. Deletions cut 3 bases from V and 4 bases from J, with 6 bases between.

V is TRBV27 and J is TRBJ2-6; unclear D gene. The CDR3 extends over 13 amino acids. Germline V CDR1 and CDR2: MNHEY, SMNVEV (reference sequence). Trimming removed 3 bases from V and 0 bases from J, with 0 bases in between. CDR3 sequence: CASSFSGANVLTF. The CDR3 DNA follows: TGTGCCAGCAGTTTCTCTGGGGCCAACGTCCTGACTTTC.

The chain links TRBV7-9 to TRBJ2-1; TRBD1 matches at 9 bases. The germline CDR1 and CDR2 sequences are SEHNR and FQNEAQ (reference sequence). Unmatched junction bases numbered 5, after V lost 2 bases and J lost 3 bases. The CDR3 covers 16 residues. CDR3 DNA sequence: TGTGCCAGCAGCTTAAGGCCGGGACAGGGCTACAATGAGCAGTTCTTC. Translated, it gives CASSLRPGQGYNEQFF.

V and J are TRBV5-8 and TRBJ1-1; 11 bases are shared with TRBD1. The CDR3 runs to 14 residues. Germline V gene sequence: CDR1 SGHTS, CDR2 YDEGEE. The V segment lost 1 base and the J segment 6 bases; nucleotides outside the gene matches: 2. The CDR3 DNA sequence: TGTGCCAGCAGCTTGATGGGACAGGGGGCTGAAGCTTTCTTT. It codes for CASSLMGQGAEAFF.

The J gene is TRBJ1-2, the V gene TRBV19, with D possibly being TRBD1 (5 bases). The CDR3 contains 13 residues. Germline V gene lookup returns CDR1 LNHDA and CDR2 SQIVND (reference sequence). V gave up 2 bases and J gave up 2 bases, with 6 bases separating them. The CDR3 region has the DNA TGTGCCAGTAGTATATCAGGGAACTATGGCTACACCTTC. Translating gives CASSISGNYGYTF.

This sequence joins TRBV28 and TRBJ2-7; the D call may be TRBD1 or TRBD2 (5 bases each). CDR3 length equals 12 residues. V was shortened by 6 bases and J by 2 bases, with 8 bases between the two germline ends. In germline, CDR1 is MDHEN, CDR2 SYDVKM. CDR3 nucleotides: TGTGCCAGCAGCCGGGACCCCTACGAGCAGTACTTC. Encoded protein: CASSRDPYEQYF.

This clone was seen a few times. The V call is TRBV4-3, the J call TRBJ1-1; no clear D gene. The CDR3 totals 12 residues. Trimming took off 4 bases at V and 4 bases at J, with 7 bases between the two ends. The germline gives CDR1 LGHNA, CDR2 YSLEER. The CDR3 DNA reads TGCGCCAGCAGCCCCGACGGCACTGAAGCTTTCTTT. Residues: CASSPDGTEAFF.

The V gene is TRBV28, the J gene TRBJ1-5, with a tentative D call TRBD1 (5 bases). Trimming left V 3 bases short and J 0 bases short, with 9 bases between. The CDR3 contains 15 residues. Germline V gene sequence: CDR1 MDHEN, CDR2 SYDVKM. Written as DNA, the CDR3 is TGTGCCAGCAGTTTGGGGACGGATAGCAATCAGCCCCAGCATTTT. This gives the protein CASSLGTDSNQPQHF.

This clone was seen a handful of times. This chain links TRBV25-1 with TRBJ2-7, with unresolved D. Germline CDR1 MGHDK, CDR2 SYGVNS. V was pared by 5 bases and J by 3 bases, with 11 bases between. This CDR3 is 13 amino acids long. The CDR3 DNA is TGTGCCAGCAGTCCAGTTGCCAGCTACGAGCAGTACTTC. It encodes CASSPVASYEQYF.

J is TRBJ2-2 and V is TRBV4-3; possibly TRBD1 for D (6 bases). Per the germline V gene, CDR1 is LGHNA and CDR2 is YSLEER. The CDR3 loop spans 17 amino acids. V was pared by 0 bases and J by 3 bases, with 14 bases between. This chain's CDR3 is CASSQDLEGVDTGELFF. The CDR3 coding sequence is TGCGCCAGCAGCCAAGATCTTGAGGGGGTGGACACCGGGGAGCTGTTTTTT.

The CDR3 region is CASSFPFYEQYF. In DNA form, the CDR3 reads TGTGCCAGCAGTTTCCCCTTCTACGAGCAGTACTTC. This sequence joins TRBV27 and TRBJ2-7, with D hard to call. Trimming removed 3 bases at V and 3 bases at J, with 6 bases between. CDR3 length: 12 residues. CDR1 is MNHEY, CDR2 SMNVEV, per germline (reference sequence).

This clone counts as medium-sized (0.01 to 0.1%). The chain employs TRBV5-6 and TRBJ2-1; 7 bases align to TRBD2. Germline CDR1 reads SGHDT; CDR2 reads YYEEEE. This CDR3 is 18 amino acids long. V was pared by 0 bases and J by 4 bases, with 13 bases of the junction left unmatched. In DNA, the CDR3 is TGTGCCAGCAGCTTGGCGGGTTGGGTGGGAGGGAAGTACAATGAGCAGTTCTTC. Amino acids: CASSLAGWVGGKYNEQFF. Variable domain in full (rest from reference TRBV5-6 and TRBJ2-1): DAGVTQSPTHLIKTRGQQVTLRCSPKSGHDTVSWYQQALGQGPQFIFQYYEEEERQRGNFPDRFSGHQFPNYSSELNVNALLLGDSALYLCASSLAGWVGGKYNEQFFGPGTRLTVL.

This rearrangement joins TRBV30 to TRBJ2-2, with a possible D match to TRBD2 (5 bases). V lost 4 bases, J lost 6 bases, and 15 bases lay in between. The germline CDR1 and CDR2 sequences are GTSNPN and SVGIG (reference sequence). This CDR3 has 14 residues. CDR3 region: CAWKHMGDSGELFF. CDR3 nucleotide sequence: TGTGCCTGGAAACACATGGGAGATTCCGGGGAGCTGTTTTTT.

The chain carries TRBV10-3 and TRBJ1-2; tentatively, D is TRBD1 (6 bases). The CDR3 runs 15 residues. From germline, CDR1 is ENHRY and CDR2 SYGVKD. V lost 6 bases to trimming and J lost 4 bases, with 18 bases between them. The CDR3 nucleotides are TGTGCCATCAGAGGAACAGGGTCACGGGGCTATGGCTACACCTTC. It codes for CAIRGTGSRGYGYTF.

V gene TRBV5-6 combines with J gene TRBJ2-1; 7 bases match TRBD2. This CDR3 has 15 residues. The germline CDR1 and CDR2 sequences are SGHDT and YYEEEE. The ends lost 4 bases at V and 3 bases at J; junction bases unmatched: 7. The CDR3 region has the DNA TGTGCCAGCAGCGGCCTGGGGGGGATCTACAATGAGCAGTTCTTC. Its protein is CASSGLGGIYNEQFF.

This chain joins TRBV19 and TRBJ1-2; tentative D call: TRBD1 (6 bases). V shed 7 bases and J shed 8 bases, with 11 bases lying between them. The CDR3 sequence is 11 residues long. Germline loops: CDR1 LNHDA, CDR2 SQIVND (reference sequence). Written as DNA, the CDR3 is TGTGCCAGTACTGTCGGGGGCGGCTACACCTTC. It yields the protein CASTVGGGYTF.

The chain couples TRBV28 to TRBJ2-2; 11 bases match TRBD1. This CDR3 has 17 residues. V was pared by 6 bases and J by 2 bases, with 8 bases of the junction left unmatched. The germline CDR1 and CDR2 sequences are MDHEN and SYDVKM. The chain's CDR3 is CASRGPGQGVNTGELFF. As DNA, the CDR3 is TGTGCCAGCAGGGGACCGGGACAGGGGGTTAACACCGGGGAGCTGTTTTTT.

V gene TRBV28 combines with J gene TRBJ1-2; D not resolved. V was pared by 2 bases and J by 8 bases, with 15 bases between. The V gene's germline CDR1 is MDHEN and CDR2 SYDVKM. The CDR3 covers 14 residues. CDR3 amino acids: CASSLSGHMEGYTF. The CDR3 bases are TGTGCCAGCAGTTTAAGTGGTCATATGGAGGGCTACACCTTC.

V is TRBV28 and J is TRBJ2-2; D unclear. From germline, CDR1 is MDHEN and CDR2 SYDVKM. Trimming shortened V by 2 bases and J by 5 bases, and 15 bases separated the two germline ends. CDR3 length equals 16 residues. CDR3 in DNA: TGTGCCAGCAGTTTACCGGGCGAGCTGAGAACCGGGGAGCTGTTTTTT. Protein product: CASSLPGELRTGELFF.

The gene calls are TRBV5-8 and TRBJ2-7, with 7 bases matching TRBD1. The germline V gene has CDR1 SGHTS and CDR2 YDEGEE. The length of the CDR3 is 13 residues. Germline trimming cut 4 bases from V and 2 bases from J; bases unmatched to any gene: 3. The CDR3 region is CASSPGQTYEQYF. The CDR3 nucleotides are TGTGCCAGCAGCCCGGGACAGACCTACGAGCAGTACTTC.